What follows are 32 T cell receptor beta chains derived from one specimen sequenced in a study of Ad26.COV2.S vaccination and SARS-CoV-2 variants. Treatment meaning: roughly 19 received Ad26.COV2.S at low or high dose, single or two shots; roughly five received placebo; per-sample allocation not given. Sampling was done on day 63 after the first vaccine or placebo injection. The assay was immunoSEQ multiplex PCR, and TCRdb's table has in-frame clones only and misses some. The sample consists of more than 400,000 clones, about nine tenths of them appearing once. The source was peripheral blood, collected in a trial of Ad26.COV2.S vaccine versus placebo. Every receptor here comes from a person between 18 and 65 years old who received the Ad26.COV2.S COVID-19 vaccine or a placebo.

This rearrangement joins TRBV5-6 to TRBJ2-7; 7 bases align to TRBD2. Germline V lookup: CDR1 SGHDT, CDR2 YYEEEE. CDR3 length equals 17 residues. With V trimmed by 0 bases and J by 3 bases, 12 bases remained unmatched. CDR3 sequence (DNA): TGTGCCAGCAGCTTGGGGGTCGGGAGTGGGACTATCTACGAGCAGTACTTC. This gives the protein CASSLGVGSGTIYEQYF. Full variable domain (rest looked up from reference TRBV5-6 and TRBJ2-7): DAGVTQSPTHLIKTRGQQVTLRCSPKSGHDTVSWYQQALGQGPQFIFQYYEEEERQRGNFPDRFSGHQFPNYSSELNVNALLLGDSALYLCASSLGVGSGTIYEQYFGPGTRLTVT.

V is TRBV6-5 and J is TRBJ1-6; no firm D call. V was pared by 5 bases and J by 5 bases, with 13 bases between. Germline values: CDR1 MNHEY, CDR2 SVGAGI. This CDR3 is 15 amino acids long. The CDR3 sequence: CASSQWRRDNSPLHF. CDR3 in DNA: TGTGCCAGCAGTCAATGGAGGAGGGATAATTCACCCCTCCACTTT.

The DNA for the CDR3 is TGTGCCACCAGTGGTACAGAGAATGAAAAACTGTTTTTT. Translating gives CATSGTENEKLFF. The chain is built from TRBV24-1 and TRBJ1-4; no clear D gene. The CDR3 loop spans 13 amino acids. Deletions cut 5 bases from V and 5 bases from J, with 8 bases between. Germline values: CDR1 KGHDR, CDR2 SFDVKD.

The rearrangement links TRBV5-4 to TRBJ1-1, with unresolved D. Trimming pared 0 bases from V and 1 base from J, leaving 7 bases between. CDR1 SGHNT and CDR2 YYREEE come from the germline V gene (reference sequence). The CDR3 loop spans 14 amino acids. CDR3 protein: CASSLGGQNTEAFF. CDR3 nucleotide sequence: TGTGCCAGCAGCTTGGGAGGCCAGAACACTGAAGCTTTCTTT.

The count of this clone is one. The chain combines TRBV11-2 with TRBJ1-1, with D possibly being TRBD1 (5 bases). In germline, CDR1 is SGHAT, CDR2 FQNNGV. This CDR3 has 14 residues. The V and J ends lost 5 bases and 1 base respectively, with 11 bases between them. In DNA, the CDR3 is TGTGCCAGCAGCCCGTTGGGGACGAACACTGAAGCTTTCTTT. The encoded protein is CASSPLGTNTEAFF.

The count of this clone is one. This chain uses TRBV19 with TRBJ2-1, with D perhaps matching TRBD1 (5 bases). The CDR3 totals 12 residues. Looked up from germline, CDR1 is LNHDA and CDR2 is SQIVND (reference sequence). Trimming cost V 5 bases and J 10 bases, with 12 bases left between them. The CDR3 coding sequence is TGTGCCAGTAGTGTAACAGGTAGGGAGCAGTTCTTC. The encoded protein is CASSVTGREQFF. Full variable domain (missing parts from reference TRBV19 and TRBJ2-1): DGGITQSPKYLFRKEGQNVTLSCEQNLNHDAMYWYRQDPGQGLRLIYYSQIVNDFQKGDIAEGYSVSREKKESFPLTVTSAQKNPTAFYLCASSVTGREQFFGPGTRLTVL.

The chain is built from TRBV7-8 and TRBJ2-1, with TRBD2 identical over 14 bases. The CDR3 covers 16 residues. CDR1 and CDR2 (germline): SGHVS, FQNEAQ. The V and J ends lost 3 bases and 9 bases, in that order; junction bases with no gene match: 7. The CDR3 region has the DNA TGTGCCAGCAGCTTGGGACTAGCGGGAGTGTTGGGTGAGCAGTTCTTC. The encoded protein is CASSLGLAGVLGEQFF.

The rearrangement joins TRBV20-1 to TRBJ2-1; 11 bases align to TRBD2. The CDR3 runs to 19 residues. Germline CDR1 reads DFQATT; CDR2 reads SNEGSKA (reference sequence). Trimming at V came to 3 bases and at J to 5 bases, leaving 18 bases not matched to a gene. The CDR3 reads CSASRLLAGGSLAHNEQFF. The DNA of the CDR3 is TGCAGTGCTAGTCGGTTGCTAGCGGGAGGTAGCCTTGCGCACAATGAGCAGTTCTTC.

The V call is TRBV7-3, the J call TRBJ2-3; D is unresolved. CDR3 size: 13 residues. Trimming pared 5 bases from V and 6 bases from J, leaving 12 bases between. Germline V gene lookup returns CDR1 SGHTA and CDR2 FQGTGA. CDR3 protein: CASSPSETDTQYF. In DNA, the CDR3 is TGTGCCAGCAGCCCATCAGAAACGGATACGCAGTATTTT.

The rearrangement uses TRBV19 and TRBJ1-1, with D hard to call. The CDR3 has 11 residues. The V and J ends lost 7 bases and 0 bases respectively, with 3 bases between them. Per the germline V gene, CDR1 is LNHDA and CDR2 is SQIVND (reference sequence). Here the CDR3 reads CASIMNTEAFF. CDR3 DNA sequence: TGTGCCAGTATCATGAACACTGAAGCTTTCTTT.

The V gene is TRBV19, the J gene TRBJ2-2; 7 positions agree with TRBD1. Germline lookup yields CDR1 LNHDA and CDR2 SQIVND (reference sequence). J was trimmed by 7 bases and V by 4 bases; bases with no gene match: 12. This CDR3 spans 16 amino acids. Here the CDR3 DNA reads TGTGCCAGTAGTACACAGGGGCACCGAGGTGGCGGGGAGCTGTTTTTT. Its translation: CASSTQGHRGGGELFF.

The chain joins TRBV7-9 to TRBJ1-2; a weak D match, TRBD1 (6 bases). Between the trimmed V and J ends, which lost 4 bases and 4 bases, there was a span of 13 bases. CDR1 and CDR2 (germline): SEHNR, FQNEAQ (reference sequence). The CDR3 extends over 14 amino acids. The CDR3 bases are TGTGCCAGCAGCTCCGGGGACACTCTCTATGGCTACACCTTC. As protein: CASSSGDTLYGYTF.

The chain is built from TRBV5-1 and TRBJ2-2; D is uncertain. V was clipped by 7 bases and J by 1 base, with 5 bases between them. There are 12 residues in the CDR3. Germline assignment: CDR1 SGHRS and CDR2 YFSETQ. The CDR3 DNA sequence: TGCGCCAGCTTCGTGAACACCGGGGAGCTGTTTTTT. Amino acid sequence: CASFVNTGELFF.

This chain joins TRBV7-4 and TRBJ1-5, with D perhaps matching TRBD1 (6 bases). V was clipped by 1 base and J by 0 bases, with 25 bases between them. The CDR3 spans 21 residues. The germline V gene has CDR1 SGHVT and CDR2 SQSDAQ. CDR3 residues: CASSLGVGAGAEKYSNQPQHF. DNA for the CDR3: TGTGCCAGCAGCTTAGGAGTGGGGGCAGGGGCCGAGAAGTATAGCAATCAGCCCCAGCATTTT.

The J gene is TRBJ2-1, the V gene TRBV7-3, with 9 bases fitting TRBD2. Trimming cost V 1 base and J 0 bases; bases outside gene matches: 13. The CDR3 is 20 amino acids. The germline V gene has CDR1 SGHTA and CDR2 FQGTGA. The CDR3 here is CASSLSPGVRGRASYNEQFF. The CDR3 nucleotides read TGTGCCAGCAGCTTAAGCCCCGGCGTTCGCGGGAGGGCCTCCTACAATGAGCAGTTCTTC.

The rearrangement joins TRBV6-2 or TRBV6-3 to TRBJ2-1, with a possible D match to TRBD2 (6 bases). Germline loops: CDR1 MNHEY, CDR2 SVGEGT. The CDR3 consists of 15 residues. V lost 3 bases to trimming and J lost 6 bases, with 15 bases between them. DNA of the CDR3: TGTGCCAGCAGTTATTTGACGGGAGTCGTCAATGAGCAGTTCTTC. Its translation is CASSYLTGVVNEQFF.

The rearrangement links TRBV5-4 to TRBJ2-3; D possibly corresponds to TRBD1 (6 bases). The CDR3 sequence is 13 residues long. CDR1 is SGHNT, CDR2 YYREEE, per germline (reference sequence). V gave up 2 bases and J gave up 5 bases, with 9 bases separating them. The CDR3 loop is CASSLAGEDTQYF. In nucleotides, the CDR3 is TGTGCCAGCAGCTTAGCAGGGGAAGATACGCAGTATTTT.

This CDR3 reads CASSPTLAGGPGTDTQYF. Here the CDR3 DNA reads TGTGCCAGCAGCCCTACCTTAGCGGGAGGGCCAGGCACAGATACGCAGTATTTT. The gene calls are TRBV4-2 and TRBJ2-3; 11 bases map to TRBD2. V was pared by 4 bases and J by 1 base, with 10 bases of the junction left unmatched. Germline lookup yields CDR1 LGHNA and CDR2 YNFKEQ. The CDR3 totals 18 residues.

This chain joins TRBV5-8 and TRBJ2-3; 8 bases match TRBD1. Germline CDR1 reads SGHTS; CDR2 reads YDEGEE. The V segment lost 4 bases and the J segment 0 bases; nucleotides outside the gene matches: 4. The length of the CDR3 is 15 residues. Here the CDR3 DNA reads TGTGCCAGCAGCCGTGACAGGGGAAGCACAGATACGCAGTATTTT. Amino acid sequence: CASSRDRGSTDTQYF. Filled out from reference TRBV5-8 and TRBJ2-3, the complete variable domain reads EAGVTQSPTHLIKTRGQQATLRCSPISGHTSVYWYQQALGLGLQFLLWYDEGEERNRGNFPPRFSGRQFPNYSSELNVNALELEDSALYLCASSRDRGSTDTQYFGPGTRLTVL.

This clone is a singleton in its sample. The chain recombines TRBV9 with TRBJ2-7; the D call may be TRBD1 or TRBD2 (6 bases each). The ends were cut back, 4 bases at V and 5 bases at J, with 19 bases in the middle. Per the germline V gene, CDR1 is SGDLS and CDR2 is YYNGEE. This CDR3 region has 15 residues. CDR3 amino acids: CASSFRLGGPDEQYF. The DNA of the CDR3 is TGTGCCAGCAGCTTCCGCCTGGGGGGCCCGGACGAGCAGTACTTC.

This rearrangement joins TRBV15 to TRBJ2-7, with 11 bases that match TRBD1. This CDR3 has 16 amino acids. V was clipped by 4 bases and J by 5 bases; unmatched bases: 10. CDR1 is LNHNV and CDR2 is YYDKDF in the germline V gene (reference sequence). The CDR3 loop is CATSTRRGQGAHEQYF. The DNA for the CDR3 is TGTGCCACCAGCACTAGGCGTGGACAGGGGGCCCACGAGCAGTACTTC.

The rearrangement joins TRBV19 to TRBJ1-5; D perhaps matches TRBD1 (5 bases). V lost 3 bases, J lost 1 base, and 7 bases lay in between. The germline gives CDR1 LNHDA, CDR2 SQIVND (reference sequence). This CDR3 is built from 14 residues. The CDR3 nucleotides are TGTGCCAGTAGTATGACAGCGAGCAATCAGCCCCAGCATTTT. Protein sequence: CASSMTASNQPQHF.

V usage is TRBV14 and J usage is TRBJ2-5, with TRBD2 identical over 7 bases. CDR3 length equals 15 residues. Germline lookup yields CDR1 SGHDN and CDR2 FVKESK. V was clipped by 3 bases and J by 2 bases; unmatched bases: 6. The CDR3 loop is CASSHWGGRQETQYF. The CDR3 bases are TGTGCCAGCAGCCATTGGGGCGGGAGACAAGAGACCCAGTACTTC.

J is TRBJ2-7 and V is TRBV4-3; TRBD1 is a possible D gene (5 bases). This CDR3 comprises 14 residues. Looked up from germline, CDR1 is LGHNA and CDR2 is YSLEER. V was shortened by 1 base and J by 5 bases, with 12 bases between the two germline ends. This CDR3 is CASSQALGAHEQYF. DNA of the CDR3: TGCGCCAGCAGCCAAGCGTTAGGGGCGCACGAGCAGTACTTC.

This chain joins TRBV27 and TRBJ2-2; the D is unclear. The length of the CDR3 is 13 residues. The germline V gene has CDR1 MNHEY and CDR2 SMNVEV (reference sequence). V lost 3 bases, J lost 3 bases, and 5 bases lay in between. The CDR3 loop reads CASSFLYTGELFF. The CDR3 DNA is TGTGCCAGCAGTTTTTTGTACACCGGGGAGCTGTTTTTT.

The chain joins TRBV7-9 to TRBJ1-2; TRBD1 aligns across 7 bases. CDR3 length: 15 amino acids. The trim removed 3 bases at V and 10 bases at J, leaving 14 bases unmatched. Germline lookup yields CDR1 SEHNR and CDR2 FQNEAQ (reference sequence). This CDR3 reads CASSFGTEAGGAYTF. DNA for the CDR3: TGTGCCAGCAGCTTCGGGACAGAAGCAGGTGGGGCCTACACCTTC. Full variable domain (rest looked up from reference TRBV7-9 and TRBJ1-2): DTGVSQNPRHKITKRGQNVTFRCDPISEHNRLYWYRQTLGQGPEFLTYFQNEAQLEKSRLLSDRFSAERPKGSFSTLEIQRTEQGDSAMYLCASSFGTEAGGAYTFGSGTRLTVV.

This clone was seen once. Given the absence of the conserved phenylalanine or tryptophan at the CDR3 end, a read error is likely. The DNA is left out, because the CDR3 cannot be placed on it with certainty; the CDR3 is given as TCRdb lists it. The CDR3 sequence: CASTPPGGT. The chain employs TRBV23-1 and TRBJ2-7; the table's D call of TRBD2 was not tested on the DNA. TRBV23-1 falls under the ORF class, with uncertain function. The length of the CDR3 is 9 amino acids, counting both ends.

The chain has TRBV18 and TRBJ2-3; TRBD1 or TRBD2 may be the D gene (5 bases each). The V end was cut by 3 bases, the J end by 6 bases, with 16 bases between. The V gene's germline CDR1 is KGHSH and CDR2 LQKENI. CDR3 length: 15 amino acids. This CDR3 is CASSPGTNEVDTQYF. The CDR3 DNA follows: TGTGCCAGCTCACCCGGGACGAATGAAGTTGATACGCAGTATTTT.

This clone appeared a single time. This sequence joins TRBV15 and TRBJ2-1, with 11 bases aligning to TRBD2. Germline trimming cut 0 bases from V and 6 bases from J; bases unmatched to any gene: 10. The CDR3 covers 18 residues. CDR1 is LNHNV and CDR2 is YYDKDF in the germline V gene (reference sequence). CDR3 amino acids: CATSRDKLAGVLGNEQFF. CDR3 coding DNA: TGTGCCACCAGCAGAGATAAACTAGCGGGAGTATTGGGCAATGAGCAGTTCTTC.

V is TRBV28 and J is TRBJ2-3, with 11 bases matching TRBD2. This CDR3 has 15 residues. Germline CDR1 is MDHEN and CDR2 is SYDVKM. Here the CDR3 reads CAVFSGRGGTDTQYF. In DNA form, the CDR3 reads TGTGCTGTCTTTAGCGGGAGGGGGGGCACAGATACGCAGTATTTT.

The rearrangement joins TRBV29-1 to TRBJ2-5; 14 bases match TRBD2. V shed 6 bases and J 4 bases; nucleotides not matched to a gene: 10. CDR1 and CDR2 from the germline V gene are SQVTM and ANQGSEA. The CDR3 is 16 residues long. The CDR3 region is CSVIGLAGGKGETQYF. DNA of the CDR3: TGCAGCGTGATCGGACTAGCGGGAGGAAAGGGAGAGACCCAGTACTTC.

The rearrangement joins TRBV11-2 to TRBJ2-3; D is undetermined. CDR3 length equals 11 residues. V gave up 0 bases and J gave up 5 bases, with 0 bases separating them. CDR1 SGHAT and CDR2 FQNNGV come from the germline V gene. CDR3: CASSLEDTQYF. Written as DNA, the CDR3 is TGTGCCAGCAGCTTAGAAGATACGCAGTATTTT. The full variable domain, completed using reference TRBV11-2 and TRBJ2-3, is EAGVAQSPRYKIIEKRQSVAFWCNPISGHATLYWYQQILGQGPKLLIQFQNNGVVDDSQLPKDRFSAERLKGVDSTLKIQPAKLEDSAVYLCASSLEDTQYFGPGTRLTVL.